This entry lists 5 T cell receptor beta chains sequenced from one sample in a study of cytomegalovirus exposure and HLA in healthy donors. The PCR made use of 60 Vbeta and 13 Jbeta primers. The table came from immunoSEQ multiplex PCR; TCRdb's copy has only in-frame clones and leaves some out. The sample yields tens of thousands of clones, approximately 77% seen once. The sequencing sample was made of PBMCs. These receptors were taken from a woman between 45 and 60 years old in good health and CMV-seronegative.

The chain combines TRBV6-5 with TRBJ2-1; TRBD2 aligns across 9 bases. The CDR3 has 15 amino acids. Trimming at V came to 6 bases and at J to 2 bases, leaving 5 bases not matched to a gene. Germline lookup yields CDR1 MNHEY and CDR2 SVGAGI. CDR3 sequence (DNA): TGTGCCAGCAGGGACGCTAGCGGGACCTACAATGAGCAGTTCTTC. Residues: CASRDASGTYNEQFF.

The chain combines TRBV5-4 with TRBJ2-3; D is perhaps TRBD2 (5 bases). Between the trimmed V and J ends, which lost 5 bases and 4 bases, there was a span of 11 bases. The CDR3 covers 13 residues. Germline-derived CDR1 and CDR2 are SGHNT and YYREEE (reference sequence). CDR3 residues: CASRRELPDTQYF. The CDR3 DNA sequence: TGTGCCAGCAGGAGGGAGTTACCAGATACGCAGTATTTT.

The chain joins TRBV27 to TRBJ2-7; D is perhaps TRBD1 (8 bases). Trimming removed 4 bases from V and 5 bases from J, with 15 bases in between. CDR1 and CDR2 from the germline V gene are MNHEY and SMNVEV (reference sequence). This CDR3 is built from 14 residues. CDR3 nucleotides: TGTGCCAGCAGTTCTGACAGGGGAGGGCACGAGCAGTACTTC. As protein: CASSSDRGGHEQYF.

The chain recombines TRBV6-1 with TRBJ2-3, with D perhaps TRBD2 (6 bases). With 7 bases removed from V and 7 bases from J, the gap between germline ends came to 15 bases. There are 13 residues in the CDR3. CDR1 is MNHNS, CDR2 SASEGT, per germline. This CDR3 is CASKEGLEYTQYF. CDR3 DNA: TGTGCCAGCAAGGAGGGGCTGGAATATACGCAGTATTTT.

The gene calls are TRBV7-9 and TRBJ1-2; maybe TRBD1 (5 bases). V was trimmed by 5 bases and J by 4 bases, leaving 11 bases between them. The CDR3 contains 13 residues. Germline CDR1 is SEHNR and CDR2 is FQNEAQ (reference sequence). CDR3 loop: CASSLRDFYGYTF. CDR3 DNA sequence: TGTGCCAGCAGCCTCAGGGATTTCTATGGCTACACCTTC.